The present TCR beta chain was sequenced within a study of T-cell reconstitution after alpha-beta-depleted transplantation in children. The study, taken as a whole, reports: A year had passed since transplant, and T-cell counts and diversity by then came mostly from newly produced T cells. Expanded graft clones numbering several hundred reportedly gave rise to alpha-beta T cells about two months after transplant. Day-60 TCRbeta diversity that was high in some patients was derived from surviving recipient T cells and thymic progenitors.

V lost 3 bases, J lost 7 bases, and 9 bases lay in between. The CDR3 contains 13 residues. Comment on this clonotype: Its antigen is as yet unknown.

The TCRbeta library was prepared with unique molecular identifiers. TCRdb reprocessed the PCR reads via MiXCR and lists one record per CDR3 protein. The data show approximately 85,000 distinct CDR3 sequences, roughly 16% seen once. This receptor was obtained from a male patient aged 2 to 9 who had a stem cell transplant for acute lymphoblastic leukemia, so the T cells may come from the graft donor. This chain joins TRBV12-3 or TRBV12-4 and TRBJ2-2, with D possibly matching TRBD2 (6 bases). The source material was PBMCs, mostly from graft donor cells, sampled 180 days after TCRalphabeta/CD19-depleted stem cell transplant. Here the CDR3 DNA reads TGTGCCAGCAGTTTGGGCGGGATCGGGGAGCTGTTTTTT. Its translation: CASSLGGIGELFF.